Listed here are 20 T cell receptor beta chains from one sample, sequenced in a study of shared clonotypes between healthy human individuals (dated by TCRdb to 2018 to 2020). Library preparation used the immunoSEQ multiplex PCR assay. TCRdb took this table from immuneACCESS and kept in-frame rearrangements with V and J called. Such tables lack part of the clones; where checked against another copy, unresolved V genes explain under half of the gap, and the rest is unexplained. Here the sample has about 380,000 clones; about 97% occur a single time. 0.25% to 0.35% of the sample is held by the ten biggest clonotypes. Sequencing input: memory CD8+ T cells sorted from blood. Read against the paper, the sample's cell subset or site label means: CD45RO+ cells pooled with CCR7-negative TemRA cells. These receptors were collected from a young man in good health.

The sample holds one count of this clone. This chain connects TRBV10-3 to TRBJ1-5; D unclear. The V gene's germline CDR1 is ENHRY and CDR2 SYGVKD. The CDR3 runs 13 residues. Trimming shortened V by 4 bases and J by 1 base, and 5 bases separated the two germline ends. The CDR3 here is CAISVNSNQPQHF. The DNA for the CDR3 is TGTGCCATCAGTGTTAACAGCAATCAGCCCCAGCATTTT.

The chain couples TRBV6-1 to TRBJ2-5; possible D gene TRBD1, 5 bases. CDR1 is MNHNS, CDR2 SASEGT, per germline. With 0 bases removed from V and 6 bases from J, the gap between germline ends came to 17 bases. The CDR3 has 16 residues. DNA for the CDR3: TGTGCCAGCAGTGAAGCGCTTGTGGCAGGGCGAAAGACCCAGTACTTC. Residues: CASSEALVAGRKTQYF.

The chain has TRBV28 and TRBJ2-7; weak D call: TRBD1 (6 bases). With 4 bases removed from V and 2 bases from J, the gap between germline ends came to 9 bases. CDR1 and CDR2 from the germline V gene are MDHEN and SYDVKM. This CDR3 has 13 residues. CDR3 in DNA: TGTGCCAGCAGTTCGGACAGAGCCTACGAGCAGTACTTC. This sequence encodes CASSSDRAYEQYF.

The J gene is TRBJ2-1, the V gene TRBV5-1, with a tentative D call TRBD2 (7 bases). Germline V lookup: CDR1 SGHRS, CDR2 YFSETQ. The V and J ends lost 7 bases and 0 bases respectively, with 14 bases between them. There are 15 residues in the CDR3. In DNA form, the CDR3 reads TGCGCCAGCTCCTGGGGGGGCGGCTCCTACAATGAGCAGTTCTTC. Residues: CASSWGGGSYNEQFF.

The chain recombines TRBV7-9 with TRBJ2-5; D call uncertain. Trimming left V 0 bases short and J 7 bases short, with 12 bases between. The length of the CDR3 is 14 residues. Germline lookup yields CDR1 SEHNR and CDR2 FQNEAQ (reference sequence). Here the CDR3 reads CASSLAAGLGTQYF. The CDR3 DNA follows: TGTGCCAGCAGCTTAGCGGCTGGGTTGGGGACCCAGTACTTC.

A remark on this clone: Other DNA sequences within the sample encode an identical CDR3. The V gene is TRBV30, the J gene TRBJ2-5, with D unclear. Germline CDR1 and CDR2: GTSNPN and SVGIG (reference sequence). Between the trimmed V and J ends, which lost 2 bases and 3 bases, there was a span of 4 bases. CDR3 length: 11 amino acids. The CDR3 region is CAWSPKETQYF. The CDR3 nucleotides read TGTGCCTGGAGTCCGAAAGAGACCCAGTACTTC.

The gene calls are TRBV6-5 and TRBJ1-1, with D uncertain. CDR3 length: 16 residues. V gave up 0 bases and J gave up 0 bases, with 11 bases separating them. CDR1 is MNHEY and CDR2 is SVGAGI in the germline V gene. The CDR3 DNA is TGTGCCAGCAGTTACTCGAGAGGGATTTTGAACACTGAAGCTTTCTTT. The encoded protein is CASSYSRGILNTEAFF.

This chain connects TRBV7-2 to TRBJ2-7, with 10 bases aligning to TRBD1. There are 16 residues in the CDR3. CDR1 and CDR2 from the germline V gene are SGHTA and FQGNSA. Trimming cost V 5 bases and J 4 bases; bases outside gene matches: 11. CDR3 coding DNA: TGTGCCAGCAGCACAACGGGACAGGGGTGGTATTACGAGCAGTACTTC. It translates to CASSTTGQGWYYEQYF.

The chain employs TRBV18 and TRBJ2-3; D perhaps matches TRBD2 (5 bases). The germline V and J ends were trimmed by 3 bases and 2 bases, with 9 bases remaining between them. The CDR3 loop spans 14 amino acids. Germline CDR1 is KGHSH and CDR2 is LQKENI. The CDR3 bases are TGTGCCAGCTCACCCGACTACCCCACAGATACGCAGTATTTT. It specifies CASSPDYPTDTQYF.

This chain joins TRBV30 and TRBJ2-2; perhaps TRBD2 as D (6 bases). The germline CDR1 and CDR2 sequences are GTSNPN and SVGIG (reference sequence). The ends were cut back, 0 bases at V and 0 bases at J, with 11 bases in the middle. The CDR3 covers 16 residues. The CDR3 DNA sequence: TGTGCCTGGAGTGTTCGAGGGAGGCCGAACACCGGGGAGCTGTTTTTT. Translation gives CAWSVRGRPNTGELFF.

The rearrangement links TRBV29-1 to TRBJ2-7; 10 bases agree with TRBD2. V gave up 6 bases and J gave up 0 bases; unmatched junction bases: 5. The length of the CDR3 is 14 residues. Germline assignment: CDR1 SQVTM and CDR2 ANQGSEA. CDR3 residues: CSVKVAGGSYEQYF. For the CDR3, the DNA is TGCAGCGTCAAAGTAGCGGGAGGCTCCTACGAGCAGTACTTC.

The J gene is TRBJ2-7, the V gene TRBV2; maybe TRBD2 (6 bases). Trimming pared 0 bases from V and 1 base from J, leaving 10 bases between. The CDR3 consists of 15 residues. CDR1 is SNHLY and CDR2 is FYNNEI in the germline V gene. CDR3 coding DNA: TGTGCCAGCAGTGAAGCGAGACTAGTTTCCTACGAGCAGTACTTC. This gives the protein CASSEARLVSYEQYF.

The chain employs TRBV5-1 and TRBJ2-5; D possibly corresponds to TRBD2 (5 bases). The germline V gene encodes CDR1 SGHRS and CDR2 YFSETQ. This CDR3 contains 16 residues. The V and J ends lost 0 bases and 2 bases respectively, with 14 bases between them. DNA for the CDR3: TGCGCCAGCAGCTTGGCTCTAGCTACCTATCAAGAGACCCAGTACTTC. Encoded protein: CASSLALATYQETQYF. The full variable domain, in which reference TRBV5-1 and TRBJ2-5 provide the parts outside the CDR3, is KAGVTQTPRYLIKTRGQQVTLSCSPISGHRSVSWYQQTPGQGLQFLFEYFSETQRNKGNFPGRFSGRQFSNSRSEMNVSTLELGDSALYLCASSLALATYQETQYFGPGTRLLVL.

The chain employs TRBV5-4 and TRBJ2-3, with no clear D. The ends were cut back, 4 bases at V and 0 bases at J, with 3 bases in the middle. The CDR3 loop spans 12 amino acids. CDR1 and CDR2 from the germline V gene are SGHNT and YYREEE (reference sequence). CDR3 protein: CASSQSTDTQYF. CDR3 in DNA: TGTGCCAGCAGCCAGAGCACAGATACGCAGTATTTT.

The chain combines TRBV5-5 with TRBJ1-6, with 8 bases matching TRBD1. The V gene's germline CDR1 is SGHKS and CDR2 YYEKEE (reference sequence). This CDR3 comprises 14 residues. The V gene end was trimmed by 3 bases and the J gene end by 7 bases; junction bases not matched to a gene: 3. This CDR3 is CASSSGTGNSPLHF. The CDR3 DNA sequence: TGTGCCAGCAGCTCCGGGACAGGAAATTCACCCCTCCACTTT.

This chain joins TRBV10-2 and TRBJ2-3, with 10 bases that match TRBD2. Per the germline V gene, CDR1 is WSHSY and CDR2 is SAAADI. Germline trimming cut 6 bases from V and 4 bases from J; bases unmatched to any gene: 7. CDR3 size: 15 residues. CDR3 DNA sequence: TGCGCCAGCAGCCCTAGCGGGAGAGGGTCAGATACGCAGTATTTT. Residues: CASSPSGRGSDTQYF.

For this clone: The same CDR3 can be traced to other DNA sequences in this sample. CDR3 DNA: TGTGCCAGCAGGAGAGGGTCAGCAGAAACCTACGAGCAGTACTTC. It specifies CASRRGSAETYEQYF. V gene TRBV6-1 combines with J gene TRBJ2-7; D is possibly TRBD2 (5 bases). V was trimmed by 6 bases and J by 2 bases, leaving 17 bases between them. The germline gives CDR1 MNHNS, CDR2 SASEGT. The CDR3 has 15 amino acids.

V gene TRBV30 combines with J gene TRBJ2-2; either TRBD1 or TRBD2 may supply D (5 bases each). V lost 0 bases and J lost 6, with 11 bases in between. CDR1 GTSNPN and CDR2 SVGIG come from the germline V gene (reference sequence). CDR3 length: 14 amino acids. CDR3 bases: TGTGCCTGGAGTGTGATCGGGGCCGCCGGGGAGCTGTTTTTT. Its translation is CAWSVIGAAGELFF.

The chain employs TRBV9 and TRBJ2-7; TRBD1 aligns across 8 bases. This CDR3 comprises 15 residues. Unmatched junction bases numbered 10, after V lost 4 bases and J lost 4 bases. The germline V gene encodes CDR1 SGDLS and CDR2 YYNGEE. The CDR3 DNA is TGTGCCAGCAGCCCAGAGACAGGGGCTGGGTACGAGCAGTACTTC. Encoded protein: CASSPETGAGYEQYF.

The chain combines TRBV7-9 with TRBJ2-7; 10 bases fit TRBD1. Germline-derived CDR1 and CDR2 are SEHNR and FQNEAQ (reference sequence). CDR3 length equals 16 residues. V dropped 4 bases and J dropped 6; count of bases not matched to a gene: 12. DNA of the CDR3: TGTGCCAGCAGCTCCTTCGTGGGACAGGGGCCCTCCGAGCAGTACTTC. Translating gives CASSSFVGQGPSEQYF.